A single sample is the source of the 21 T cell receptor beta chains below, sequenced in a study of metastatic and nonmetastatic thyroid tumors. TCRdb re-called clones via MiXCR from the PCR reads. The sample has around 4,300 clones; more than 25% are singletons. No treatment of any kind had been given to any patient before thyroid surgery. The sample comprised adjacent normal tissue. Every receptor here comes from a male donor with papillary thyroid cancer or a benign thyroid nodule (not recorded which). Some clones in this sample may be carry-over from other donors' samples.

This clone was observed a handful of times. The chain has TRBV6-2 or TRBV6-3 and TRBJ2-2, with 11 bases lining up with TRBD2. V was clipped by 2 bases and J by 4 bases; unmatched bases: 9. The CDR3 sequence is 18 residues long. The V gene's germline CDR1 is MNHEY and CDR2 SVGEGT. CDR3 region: CASSYLAGGIGPTGELFF. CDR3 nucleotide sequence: TGTGCCAGCAGTTACCTAGCGGGAGGAATCGGCCCCACCGGGGAGCTGTTTTTT.

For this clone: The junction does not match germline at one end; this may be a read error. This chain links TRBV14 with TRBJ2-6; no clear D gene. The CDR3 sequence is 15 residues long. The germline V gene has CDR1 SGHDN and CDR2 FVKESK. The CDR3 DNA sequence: TGTACCAGCAGCCCGTTGTCCACCCGGGCCAACGTCCTGACTTTC. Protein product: CTSSPLSTRANVLTF.

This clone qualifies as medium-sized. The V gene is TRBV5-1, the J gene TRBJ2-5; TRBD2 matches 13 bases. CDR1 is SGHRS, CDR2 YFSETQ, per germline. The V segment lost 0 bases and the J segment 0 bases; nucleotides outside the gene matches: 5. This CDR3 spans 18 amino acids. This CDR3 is CASSLGLAGGGYQETQYF. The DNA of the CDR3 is TGCGCCAGCAGCTTGGGACTAGCGGGGGGCGGGTACCAAGAGACCCAGTACTTC.

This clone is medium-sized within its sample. Here the CDR3 reads CASSESDKLHSGANVLTF. CDR3 DNA sequence: TGCGCCAGCAGTGAGTCAGACAAACTCCACTCTGGGGCCAACGTCCTGACTTTC. This rearrangement joins TRBV10-2 to TRBJ2-6, with D uncertain. Trimming took off 0 bases at V and 0 bases at J, with 12 bases between the two ends. Germline values: CDR1 WSHSY, CDR2 SAAADI. This CDR3 comprises 18 residues.

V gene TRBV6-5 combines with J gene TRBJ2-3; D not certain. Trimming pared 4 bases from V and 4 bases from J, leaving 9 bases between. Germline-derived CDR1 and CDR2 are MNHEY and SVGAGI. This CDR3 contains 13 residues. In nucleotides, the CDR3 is TGTGCCAGCAGTTCGAGACGCGCAGATACGCAGTATTTT. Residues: CASSSRRADTQYF.

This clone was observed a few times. CDR3 loop: CASSLQGHEQYF. DNA for the CDR3: TGTGCCAGCAGCTTGCAGGGCCACGAGCAGTACTTC. The chain couples TRBV7-8 to TRBJ2-7; a weak D match, TRBD1 (5 bases). The CDR3 is made up of 12 amino acids. Per germline, CDR1 SGHVS and CDR2 FQNEAQ. The V gene lost 3 bases and the J gene lost 5 bases, with 8 bases spanning the gap.

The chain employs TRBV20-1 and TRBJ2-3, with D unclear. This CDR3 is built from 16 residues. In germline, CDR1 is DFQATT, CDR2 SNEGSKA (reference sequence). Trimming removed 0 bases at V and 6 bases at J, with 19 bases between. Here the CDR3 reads CSARDSLRVFGDTQYF. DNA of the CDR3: TGCAGTGCTAGAGATTCCCTTAGGGTCTTTGGCGATACGCAGTATTTT.

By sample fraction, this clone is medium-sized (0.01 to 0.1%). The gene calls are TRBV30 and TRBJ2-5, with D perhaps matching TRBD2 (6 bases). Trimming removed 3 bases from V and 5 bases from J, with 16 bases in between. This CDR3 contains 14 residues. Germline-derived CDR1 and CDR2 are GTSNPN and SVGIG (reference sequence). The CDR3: CAWSKGGPRETQYF. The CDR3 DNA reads TGTGCCTGGAGCAAGGGAGGCCCCAGGGAGACCCAGTACTTC.

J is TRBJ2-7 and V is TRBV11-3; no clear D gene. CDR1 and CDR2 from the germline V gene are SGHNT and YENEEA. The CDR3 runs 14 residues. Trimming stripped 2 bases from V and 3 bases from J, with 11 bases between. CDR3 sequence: CASSLTLEHYEQYF. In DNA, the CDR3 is TGTGCCAGCAGCTTAACCCTTGAACACTACGAGCAGTACTTC.

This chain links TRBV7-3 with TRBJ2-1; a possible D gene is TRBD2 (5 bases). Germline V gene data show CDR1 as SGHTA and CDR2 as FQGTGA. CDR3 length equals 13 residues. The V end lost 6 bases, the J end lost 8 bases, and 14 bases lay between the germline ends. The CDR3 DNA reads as TGTGCCAGCAGGGACTCCACCCGTGATGAGCAGTTCTTC. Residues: CASRDSTRDEQFF. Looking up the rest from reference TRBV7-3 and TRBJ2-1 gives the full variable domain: GAGVSQTPSNKVTEKGKYVELRCDPISGHTALYWYRQSLGQGPEFLIYFQGTGAADDSGLPNDRFFAVRPEGSVSTLKIQRTERGDSAVYLCASRDSTRDEQFFGPGTRLTVL.

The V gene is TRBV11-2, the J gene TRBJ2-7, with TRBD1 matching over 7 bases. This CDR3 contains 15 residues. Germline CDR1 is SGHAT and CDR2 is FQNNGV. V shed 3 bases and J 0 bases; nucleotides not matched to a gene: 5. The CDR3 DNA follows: TGTGCCAGCAGCTTCCGGGACAGTCTCTCCTACGAGCAGTACTTC. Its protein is CASSFRDSLSYEQYF.

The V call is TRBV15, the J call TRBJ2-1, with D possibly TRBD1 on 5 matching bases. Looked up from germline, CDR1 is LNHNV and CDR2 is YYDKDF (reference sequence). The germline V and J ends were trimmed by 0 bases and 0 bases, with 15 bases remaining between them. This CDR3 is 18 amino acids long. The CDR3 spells CATSREKGLSSSYNEQFF. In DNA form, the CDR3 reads TGTGCCACCAGCAGAGAAAAGGGGCTCTCAAGCTCCTACAATGAGCAGTTCTTC.

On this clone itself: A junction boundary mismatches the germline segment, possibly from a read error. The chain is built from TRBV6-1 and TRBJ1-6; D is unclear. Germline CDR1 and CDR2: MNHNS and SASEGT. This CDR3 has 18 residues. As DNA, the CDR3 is TGTGCCATCAGTGAGTCACCCCGCATAAGGTCCCATAATTCACCCCTCCACTTT. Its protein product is CAISESPRIRSHNSPLHF.

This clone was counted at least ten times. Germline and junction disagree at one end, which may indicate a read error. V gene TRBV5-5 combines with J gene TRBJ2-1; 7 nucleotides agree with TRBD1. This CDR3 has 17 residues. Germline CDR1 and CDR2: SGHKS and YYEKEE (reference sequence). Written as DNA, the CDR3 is TGTGCCAGCAGCTTGGGGGGCCCGCGACAGGGCCTTTATGAGCAGCTCTTC. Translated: CASSLGGPRQGLYEQLF.

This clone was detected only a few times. CDR3 bases: TGTGCCAGCAGTTTGTTAGACACCGGGGAGCTGTTTTTT. This translates into CASSLLDTGELFF. The chain links TRBV28 to TRBJ2-2; D gene ambiguous. Germline CDR1 MDHEN, CDR2 SYDVKM. The CDR3 spans 13 residues. V lost 3 bases and J 3 bases, leaving 5 bases between the germline ends.

Here the CDR3 reads CASSLTQRGDTDTQYF. CDR3 nucleotides: TGTGCCAGCAGCTTGACCCAGCGGGGGGACACAGATACGCAGTATTTT. The J gene is TRBJ2-3, the V gene TRBV5-4; 9 bases fit TRBD2. This CDR3 is 16 amino acids long. V lost 1 base to trimming and J lost 2 bases; unmatched junction nucleotides: 5. CDR1 and CDR2 (germline): SGHNT, YYREEE (reference sequence).

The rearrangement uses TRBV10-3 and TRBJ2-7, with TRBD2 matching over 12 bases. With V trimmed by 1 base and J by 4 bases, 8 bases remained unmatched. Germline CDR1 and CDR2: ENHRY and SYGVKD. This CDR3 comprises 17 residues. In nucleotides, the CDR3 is TGTGCCATCAGTGAGTTTCGGCTAGCGGGGGGGCCGTACGAGCAGTACTTC. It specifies CAISEFRLAGGPYEQYF.

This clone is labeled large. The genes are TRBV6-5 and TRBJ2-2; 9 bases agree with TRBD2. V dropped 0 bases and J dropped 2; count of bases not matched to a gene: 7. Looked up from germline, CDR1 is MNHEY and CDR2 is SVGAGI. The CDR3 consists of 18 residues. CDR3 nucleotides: TGTGCCAGCAGTTACTCACAAGGACTAGCGCTAAACACCGGGGAGCTGTTTTTT. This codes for CASSYSQGLALNTGELFF.

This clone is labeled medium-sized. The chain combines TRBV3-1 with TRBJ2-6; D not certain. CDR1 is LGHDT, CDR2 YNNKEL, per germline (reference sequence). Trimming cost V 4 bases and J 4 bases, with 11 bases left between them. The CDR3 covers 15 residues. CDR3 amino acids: CASSPLLSGANVLTF. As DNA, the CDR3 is TGTGCCAGCAGCCCCCTACTGTCCGGGGCCAACGTCCTGACTTTC. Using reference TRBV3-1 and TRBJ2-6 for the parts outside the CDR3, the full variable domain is DTAVSQTPKYLVTQMGNDKSIKCEQNLGHDTMYWYKQDSKKFLKIMFSYNNKELIINETVPNRFSPKSPDKAHLNLHINSLELGDSAVYFCASSPLLSGANVLTFGAGSRLTVL.

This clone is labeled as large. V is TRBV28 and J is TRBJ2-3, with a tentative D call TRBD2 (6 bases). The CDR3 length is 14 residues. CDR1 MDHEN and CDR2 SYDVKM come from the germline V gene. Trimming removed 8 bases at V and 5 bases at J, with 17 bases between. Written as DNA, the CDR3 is TGTGCCAGCGCAGGGACCCTGGGAGGAGATACGCAGTATTTT. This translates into CASAGTLGGDTQYF.

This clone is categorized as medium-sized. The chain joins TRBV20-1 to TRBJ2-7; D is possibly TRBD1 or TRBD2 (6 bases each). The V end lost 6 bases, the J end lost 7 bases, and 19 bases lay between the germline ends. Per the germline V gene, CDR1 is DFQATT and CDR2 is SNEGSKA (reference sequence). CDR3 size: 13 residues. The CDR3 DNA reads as TGCAGTGCCCCGGTTCCCGGGGGCAGGGAGCAGTACTTC. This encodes CSAPVPGGREQYF.